What follows describes a single T cell receptor beta chain. Other DNA sequences from this sample encode an identical CDR3 as well. This sample was taken from a study of blood T cell repertoires in COVID-19. Here immunoSEQ multiplex PCR was the method, and the copy in TCRdb shows in-frame clones only, minus some. The data show approximately 220,000 clones, 83% seen once. Participants' reported clinical history set cohort assignment. V dropped 1 base and J dropped 5 bases, with 7 bases sitting between them. The CDR3 loop spans 13 amino acids. The chain joins TRBV12-3 or TRBV12-4 to TRBJ2-3, with D perhaps matching TRBD2 (5 bases). The receptor comes from a woman aged 45-65 years who had been exposed to COVID-19. Sequenced material: PBMCs or T cells enriched from blood (not recorded which). CDR3 in amino acids: CASSLGRGDTQYF. The CDR3 DNA follows: TGTGCCAGCAGTTTAGGACGGGGAGATACGCAGTATTTT.